One and the same sample provided the 22 T cell receptor beta chains below, sequenced in a study of blood T cell repertoires in COVID-19. The protocol was immunoSEQ multiplex PCR, while the TCRdb copy is restricted to in-frame clones and leaves out a portion. The sample has 150,000 to 200,000 clones, roughly 79% seen once; the top ten hold roughly 17%. What was sequenced was peripheral blood. The receptors originated from a man aged 60-69 years with active or convalescent COVID-19.

CDR3: CASSRGTQETQYF. For the CDR3, the DNA is TGTGCCAGCAGCCGCGGGACCCAAGAGACCCAGTACTTC. The chain uses TRBV7-3 and TRBJ2-5; D perhaps matches TRBD2 (6 bases). Trimming cost V 5 bases and J 1 base, with 8 bases left between them. Germline V gives CDR1 SGHTA, CDR2 FQGTGA. This CDR3 has 13 residues.

The table lists this clone with many counts. The chain carries TRBV5-4 and TRBJ2-5; 9 nucleotides line up with TRBD1. The CDR3 is made up of 18 amino acids. The junction had 14 bases not matched to a gene; V was cut back by 0 bases and J by 5 bases. Germline loops: CDR1 SGHNT, CDR2 YYREEE (reference sequence). CDR3 DNA sequence: TGTGCCAGCAGCTTGGGGGGTAACAGGGGGCTAAGCAAGGAGACCCAGTACTTC. Amino acids: CASSLGGNRGLSKETQYF.

The chain recombines TRBV6-6 with TRBJ1-1; 10 bases fit TRBD1. With 6 bases clipped from V and 3 bases from J, the junction kept 7 bases outside the gene matches. Germline loops: CDR1 MNHNY, CDR2 SVGAGI (reference sequence). The CDR3 runs 15 residues. In DNA, the CDR3 is TGTGCCAGCAGAAAAAGACAGGGGGCACACACTGAAGCTTTCTTT. Amino acids: CASRKRQGAHTEAFF.

The genes are TRBV6-2 or TRBV6-3 and TRBJ2-1, with 11 positions matching TRBD2. CDR1 is MNHEY, CDR2 SVGEGT, per germline. V was clipped by 1 base and J by 7 bases; unmatched bases: 6. There are 16 residues in the CDR3. The CDR3: CASSYLAGGPENEQFF. CDR3 DNA sequence: TGTGCCAGCAGTTACTTAGCGGGAGGGCCGGAGAATGAGCAGTTCTTC.

This clone is a singleton in its sample. The rearrangement links TRBV19 to TRBJ2-1; 12 bases are a match to TRBD2. Trimming at V came to 5 bases and at J to 7 bases, leaving 6 bases not matched to a gene. The germline V gene encodes CDR1 LNHDA and CDR2 SQIVND (reference sequence). The CDR3 has 15 residues. CDR3 region: CASSGLAGGKNEQFF. The CDR3 DNA sequence: TGTGCCAGTAGTGGGCTAGCGGGAGGGAAGAATGAGCAGTTCTTC.

The chain is built from TRBV28 and TRBJ2-7, with D possibly matching TRBD1 (5 bases). This CDR3 contains 14 residues. V lost 3 bases and J 5 bases, leaving 14 bases between the germline ends. The germline CDR1 and CDR2 sequences are MDHEN and SYDVKM. CDR3 coding DNA: TGTGCCAGCAGTTTGGTGGGGCGCGACCACGAGCAGTACTTC. Translation: CASSLVGRDHEQYF.

The chain has TRBV11-2 and TRBJ2-2; D perhaps matches TRBD1 (5 bases). Germline V lookup: CDR1 SGHAT, CDR2 FQNNGV. Trimming removed 1 base at V and 4 bases at J, with 13 bases between. The CDR3 runs 16 residues. CDR3 sequence (DNA): TGTGCCAGCAGCTTAGGAGCAGGGTTGACCACCGGGGAGCTGTTTTTT. Translated: CASSLGAGLTTGELFF.

In this sample, this clone turned up a few times. The J gene is TRBJ2-1, the V gene TRBV11-2; the D is unclear. The V and J ends lost 5 bases and 1 base respectively, with 12 bases between them. CDR1 and CDR2 (germline): SGHAT, FQNNGV. The CDR3 sequence is 15 residues long. DNA for the CDR3: TGTGCCAGCAGCCTTACAGTGAGTTCCTACAATGAGCAGTTCTTC. It codes for CASSLTVSSYNEQFF.

This clone was detected a few times. The chain joins TRBV5-1 to TRBJ1-3; tentative D call: TRBD1 (6 bases). Trimming left V 2 bases short and J 8 bases short, with 8 bases between. The germline V gene encodes CDR1 SGHRS and CDR2 YFSETQ. The CDR3 length is 12 residues. The CDR3 nucleotides are TGCGCCAGCAGCTTACAGGGAGACACCATATATTTT. Its protein product is CASSLQGDTIYF.

J is TRBJ1-5 and V is TRBV19; the match to TRBD1 covers 8 bases. Trimming removed 5 bases from V and 6 bases from J; junction bases left unmatched: 9. The germline CDR1 and CDR2 sequences are LNHDA and SQIVND (reference sequence). This CDR3 is built from 15 residues. This CDR3 reads CASSPPDRDSQPQHF. The CDR3 DNA follows: TGTGCCAGTAGTCCCCCGGACAGGGATAGTCAGCCCCAGCATTTT.

This clone was recorded once. J is TRBJ2-3 and V is TRBV11-3, with a possible D match to TRBD2 (6 bases). The CDR3 covers 14 residues. Germline V gives CDR1 SGHNT, CDR2 YENEEA. V lost 3 bases and J 1 base, leaving 8 bases between the germline ends. The CDR3 region is CASSLERGTDTQYF. As DNA, the CDR3 is TGTGCCAGCAGCTTGGAGCGGGGCACAGATACGCAGTATTTT.

The CDR3 sequence is CASNRDRGSNEQFF. For the CDR3, the DNA is TGTGCCAGTAACCGGGACAGGGGGTCTAATGAGCAGTTCTTC. The chain recombines TRBV2 with TRBJ2-1; TRBD1 aligns across 11 bases. CDR3 length: 14 amino acids. Germline V CDR1 and CDR2: SNHLY, FYNNEI. Germline trimming cut 9 bases from V and 7 bases from J; bases unmatched to any gene: 8. The full variable domain, in which reference TRBV2 and TRBJ2-1 provide the parts outside the CDR3, is EPEVTQTPSHQVTQMGQEVILRCVPISNHLYFYWYRQILGQKVEFLVSFYNNEISEKSEIFDDQFSVERPDGSNFTLKIRSTKLEDSAMYFCASNRDRGSNEQFFGPGTRLTVL.

The chain uses TRBV4-3 and TRBJ1-1, with 7 bases fitting TRBD1. The CDR3 consists of 13 residues. Germline V CDR1 and CDR2: LGHNA, YSLEER. The trim removed 3 bases at V and 11 bases at J, leaving 9 bases unmatched. The chain's CDR3 is CASSQTAGTVAFF. The CDR3 nucleotides read TGCGCCAGCAGCCAGACTGCTGGGACAGTGGCTTTCTTT.

Points on this clone: Other DNA sequences within the sample encode an identical CDR3. The chain combines TRBV12-3 or TRBV12-4 with TRBJ2-7; tentatively, D is TRBD1 (6 bases). Trimming removed 2 bases from V and 4 bases from J, with 6 bases in between. The CDR3 is made up of 12 amino acids. CDR3 nucleotide sequence: TGTGCCAGCAGTTTACAGGGGTACGAGCAGTACTTC. Encoded protein: CASSLQGYEQYF.

This chain links TRBV19 with TRBJ1-1, with D perhaps TRBD1 (6 bases). Between the trimmed V and J ends, which lost 0 bases and 10 bases, there was a span of 18 bases. CDR1 and CDR2 from the germline V gene are LNHDA and SQIVND (reference sequence). The CDR3 loop spans 15 amino acids. The CDR3 bases are TGTGCCAGTAGTATAGACTCCTACAGGGCGAGTAGAGCTTTCTTT. Amino acid sequence: CASSIDSYRASRAFF.

CDR3 DNA: TGTGCCAGCAGCTTCCGGGACAGGTTCTATGGCTACACCTTC. The encoded protein is CASSFRDRFYGYTF. The chain employs TRBV5-8 and TRBJ1-2; 8 bases match TRBD1. The CDR3 is made up of 14 amino acids. CDR1 and CDR2 from the germline V gene are SGHTS and YDEGEE. J lost 4 bases, V lost 2 bases, and 4 bases had no gene match.

V is TRBV6-2 or TRBV6-3 and J is TRBJ2-7, with D perhaps matching TRBD2 (6 bases). The V gene's germline CDR1 is MNHEY and CDR2 SVGEGT. Trimming shortened V by 4 bases and J by 4 bases, and 17 bases separated the two germline ends. The CDR3 is made up of 15 amino acids. The chain's CDR3 is CASSFFAASAYEQYF. CDR3 DNA: TGTGCCAGCAGTTTTTTCGCTGCTAGCGCTTACGAGCAGTACTTC.

CDR3 nucleotide sequence: TGTGCCAGCACTAGGGACAGGGGGTCCTATGGCTACACCTTC. This encodes CASTRDRGSYGYTF. This chain joins TRBV19 and TRBJ1-2; TRBD1 agrees at 11 bases. CDR1 and CDR2 (germline): LNHDA, SQIVND (reference sequence). The CDR3 sequence is 14 residues long. The V gene end was trimmed by 9 bases and the J gene end by 4 bases; junction bases not matched to a gene: 7.

For the CDR3, the DNA is TGTGCCAGCAGGCAGGTTGCAACTAATGAAAAACTGTTTTTT. It translates to CASRQVATNEKLFF. The chain carries TRBV6-5 and TRBJ1-4; no firm D call. Trimming stripped 6 bases from V and 0 bases from J, with 8 bases between. This CDR3 region has 14 residues. CDR1 and CDR2 from the germline V gene are MNHEY and SVGAGI.

The chain has TRBV15 and TRBJ2-3; weak D call: TRBD1 (6 bases). V lost 0 bases to trimming and J lost 3 bases, with 13 bases between them. CDR1 is LNHNV and CDR2 is YYDKDF in the germline V gene (reference sequence). The CDR3 extends over 16 amino acids. The chain's CDR3 is CATSRDRGRGTDTQYF. DNA for the CDR3: TGTGCCACCAGCAGAGATCGCGGAAGGGGGACAGATACGCAGTATTTT.

The chain joins TRBV28 to TRBJ2-3; 11 bases are shared with TRBD2. This CDR3 contains 18 residues. In germline, CDR1 is MDHEN, CDR2 SYDVKM. The V gene end was trimmed by 5 bases and the J gene end by 4 bases; junction bases not matched to a gene: 14. The CDR3, as DNA: TGTGCCAGCAGTCCTATAGCGGGAGGGCCTGTTGGTTCAGATACGCAGTATTTT. Translated: CASSPIAGGPVGSDTQYF.

The chain combines TRBV30 with TRBJ1-5; the D gene is possibly TRBD1 (6 bases). The V gene lost 4 bases and the J gene lost 4 bases, with 14 bases spanning the gap. The CDR3 totals 14 residues. Germline assignment: CDR1 GTSNPN and CDR2 SVGIG (reference sequence). This chain's CDR3 is CAWNCEDSNQPQHF. In nucleotides, the CDR3 is TGTGCCTGGAATTGTGAGGACAGTAATCAGCCCCAGCATTTT.